This T cell receptor beta chain was retrieved from a study of T cell responses to AZD1222 COVID-19 vaccine. Study-wide results and caveats: White British people made up most donors, females outnumbered males, and clonal diversity was possibly underestimated. Vaccine-associated CD4 TCRs spanned spike, dominant at 160-218 and 743-854. Close to half of spike-specific TCRs reportedly recognize unmutated variant regions.

The CDR3 spans 15 residues. With V trimmed by 5 bases and J by 7 bases, 11 bases remained unmatched. Germline V lookup: CDR1 SGHVS, CDR2 FNYEAQ. TCRdb keeps only in-frame clones here, not all; method: immunoSEQ multiplex PCR. Among some 170,000 clones listed, 85% to 95% were seen once. Note on this clone: Its antigen is unidentified.

This sequence joins TRBV7-6 and TRBJ1-2; 9 nucleotides align to TRBD1. This clonotype originated in an adult in good health. The sample here was peripheral blood, taken on day 0 of AZD1222 vaccination. The CDR3 DNA reads as TGTGCCAGCAGCCTAACAGGGGGCGCATTTGGTGGCTACACCTTC. Protein product: CASSLTGGAFGGYTF.